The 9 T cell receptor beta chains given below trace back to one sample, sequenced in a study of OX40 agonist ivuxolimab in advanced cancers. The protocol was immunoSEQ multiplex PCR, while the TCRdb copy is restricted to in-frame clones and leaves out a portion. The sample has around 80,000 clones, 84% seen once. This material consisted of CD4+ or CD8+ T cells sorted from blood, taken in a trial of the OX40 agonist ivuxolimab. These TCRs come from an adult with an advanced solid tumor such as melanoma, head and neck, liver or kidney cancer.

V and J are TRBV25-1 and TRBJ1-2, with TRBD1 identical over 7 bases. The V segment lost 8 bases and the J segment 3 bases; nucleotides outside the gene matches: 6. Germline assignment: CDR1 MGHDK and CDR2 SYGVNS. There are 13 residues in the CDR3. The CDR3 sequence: CASGQTGYYGYTF. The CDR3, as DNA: TGTGCCAGCGGCCAGACAGGGTACTATGGCTACACCTTC.

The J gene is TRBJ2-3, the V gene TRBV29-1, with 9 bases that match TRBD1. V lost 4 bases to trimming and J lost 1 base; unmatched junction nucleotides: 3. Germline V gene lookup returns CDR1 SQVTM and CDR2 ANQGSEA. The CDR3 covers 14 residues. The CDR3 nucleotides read TGCAGCGTTGTCCGGACAGGGGGCACAGATACGCAGTATTTT. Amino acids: CSVVRTGGTDTQYF.

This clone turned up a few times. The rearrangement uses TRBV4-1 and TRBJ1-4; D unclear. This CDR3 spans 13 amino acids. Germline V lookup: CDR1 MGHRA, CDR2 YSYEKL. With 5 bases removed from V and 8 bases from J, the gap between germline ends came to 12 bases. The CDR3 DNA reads TGCGCCAGCAGCTCATCCGTGGGCGAAAAACTGTTTTTT. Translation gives CASSSSVGEKLFF.

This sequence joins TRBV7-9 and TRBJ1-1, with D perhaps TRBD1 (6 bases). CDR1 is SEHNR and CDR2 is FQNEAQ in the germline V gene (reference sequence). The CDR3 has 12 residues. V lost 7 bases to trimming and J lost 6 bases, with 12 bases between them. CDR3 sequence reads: CASTQGGPEAFF. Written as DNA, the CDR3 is TGTGCCAGCACCCAAGGGGGGCCTGAAGCTTTCTTT.

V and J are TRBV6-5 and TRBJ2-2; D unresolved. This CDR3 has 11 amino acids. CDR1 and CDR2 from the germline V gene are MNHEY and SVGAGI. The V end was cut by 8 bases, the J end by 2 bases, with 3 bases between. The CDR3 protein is CASSNTGELFF. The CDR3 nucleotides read TGTGCCAGCTCAAACACCGGGGAGCTGTTTTTT.

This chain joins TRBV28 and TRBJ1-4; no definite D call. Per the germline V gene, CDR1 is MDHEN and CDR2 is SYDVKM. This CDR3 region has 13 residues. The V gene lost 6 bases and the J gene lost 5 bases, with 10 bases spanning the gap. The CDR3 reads CASSEGKNEKLFF. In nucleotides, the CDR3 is TGTGCCAGCAGCGAGGGTAAAAATGAAAAACTGTTTTTT.

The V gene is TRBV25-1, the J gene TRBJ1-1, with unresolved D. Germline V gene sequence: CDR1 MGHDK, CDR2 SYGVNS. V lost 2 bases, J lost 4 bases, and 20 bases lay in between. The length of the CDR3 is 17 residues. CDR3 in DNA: TGTGCCAGCAGTGAACGCTCCAGGACGAGGGCTCCCACTGAAGCTTTCTTT. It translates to CASSERSRTRAPTEAFF.

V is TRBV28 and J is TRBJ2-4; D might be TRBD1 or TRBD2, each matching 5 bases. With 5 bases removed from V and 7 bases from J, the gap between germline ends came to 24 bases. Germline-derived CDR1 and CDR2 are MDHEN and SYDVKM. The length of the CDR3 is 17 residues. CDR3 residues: CASSNEGRLPVGNIQYF. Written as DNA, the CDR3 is TGTGCCAGCAGTAATGAGGGGAGACTCCCTGTGGGGAACATTCAGTACTTC.

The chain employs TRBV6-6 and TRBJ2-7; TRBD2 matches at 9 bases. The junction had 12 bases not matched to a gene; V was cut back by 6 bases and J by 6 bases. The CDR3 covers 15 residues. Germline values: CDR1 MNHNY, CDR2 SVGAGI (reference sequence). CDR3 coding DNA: TGTGCCAGCAGCCCAGGAGCGGGAGGTATAGGCGAGCAGTACTTC. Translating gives CASSPGAGGIGEQYF.